The subject of this entry is one T cell receptor beta chain. No cognate antigen has been identified for it. No base qualities exist here, and no much larger clone lies one base off it. The cohort consisted of 650 to 850 healthy bone marrow donors. At the time of sampling, all cohort members were nominally healthy, though unrecorded immune exposures were likely present. The donor was CMV seropositive and belonged to the group of 250 to 300 seropositive cohort members. A peripheral blood sample was collected from each donor, and TCR beta sequencing was performed on peripheral blood mononuclear cells. Genomic DNA extraction from the blood cell samples was performed with the Qiagen DNeasy Blood Extraction Kit. This record comes from a study of cytomegalovirus exposure and HLA in healthy donors (dated by TCRdb to about 2017). Turning to the overall study: In an earlier analysis of 587 of the donors, 276 Gb of sequence data and some 100 million unique TCR beta sequences from some 170 million T cells were reported. Approximately 300 gigabases of sequencing data and tens of millions of unique TCR sequences were included in an early release covering about 620 HLA-typed donors. Of the roughly 400 genotyped donors, about 80% fell in the genetic ancestry cluster associated with self-reported Caucasian donors. The study was designed to test whether signatures of past pathogen exposure could be identified by cataloging public T cell receptors. The study used immunosequencing to profile the T cell repertoires of approximately 640 subjects and linked those repertoires to cytomegalovirus serostatus. Along with the 666-subject first cohort, a separate validation cohort of 120 different subjects was used. To predict cytomegalovirus infection status, the study combined high-throughput TCR immunosequencing, statistical association of individual TCRs with disease status, and machine learning. A later analysis re-analyzed previously published TCR beta repertoires from 650 to 800 donors and added high-resolution HLA genotyping to study TCR occurrence patterns. Rather than using new phenotypic data, the later analysis identified candidate immune exposures from TCR beta sequences and from how often those sequences occurred across donors. An earlier analysis of around 640 of the donors used high-throughput TCR beta sequencing to judge whether each TCR beta V gene segment behaved as functional or pseudogenic. Alongside the repertoire data, information on donor age, sex, ethnicity and CMV serostatus was compiled. In a later genetic analysis, genome-wide SNP genotypes for about three fifths of the roughly 670 donors were used, and that subset was treated as a discovery cohort. All discovery cohort repertoires had been generated on a single sequencing platform. Both class I and class II loci were covered by HLA typing, at four-digit resolution. Typing coverage varied by locus: roughly 629-640 donors for A, B, C, DRB1 and DQB1; approximately 500 for DQA1; more than 600 for DPA1; 400 to 480 for DPB1. A few DR-DQ haplotypes were treated as single units for association and clustering because of strong linkage in the cohort. Across approximately 400 genotyped donors of the cohort, an average of about 240,000 unique TCR beta nucleotide sequences per donor were sequenced, and about a sixth of those sequences were non-productive. Overall results and qualifications from the work: For the cohort, immune exposure information was limited to CMV serostatus. Some IMGT-functional V segments, including TRBV6-2 and TRBV6-3, could not be told apart with the 87-base-pair reads, so those segments were excluded. When HLA alleles, especially DR and DQ, strongly co-occurred, TCR associations were difficult to assign to individual alleles. A later analysis reported that several top co-occurrence clusters appeared linked to parvovirus B19, influenza, CMV and Epstein-Barr virus. A group of highly shared sequence variants was considered likely to be a technical artifact of the sequencing pipeline. Across donors, most TCR sequences were observed very rarely, whereas some public TCRs were present in many individuals. In a later analysis, HLA-associated TCR beta chains were found to be more clonally expanded and to have lower generation probabilities than equally common non-associated chains. A further reported finding was that TCR beta sequences accurately predicted the HLA-A and HLA-B alleles for most subjects in the first cohort. In a later analysis, TCR association rates were found to vary across HLA loci, with the most associated TCRs seen for DRB1 alleles and the fewest for HLA-C alleles. Correlated functional status among segregating V segments might be attributable to linkage disequilibrium, but an unknown experimental factor could not be ruled out. Because counts were too low, 15 to 20 rarely observed V segments, including chromosome 9 orphons, were excluded from the earlier analysis of 500 to 700 of the donors. The cohort was sequenced for TCR beta chains only, and without alpha or paired-chain data the features that could be detected were limited. In a later analysis, 16,951 TCR beta sequences were associated with specific HLA alleles at a false discovery rate of 0.05. The classifier was reported to diagnose cytomegalovirus status with high specificity and sensitivity in both the original and validation cohorts. In vitro tests confirmed that three of the cytomegalovirus-associated TCR beta chains recognize cytomegalovirus antigens. Roughly uniform sequencing depth across donors was assumed in presence/absence analyses, although this assumption may not hold. According to the authors, the approach could potentially be generalized to other disease states and immunological phenotypes. Because HLA typing was missing for some donors at each locus, association tests included only the typed subset. The study gave a list of 150 to 200 TCR beta chains associated with cytomegalovirus. A later genetic analysis reported fewer N-insertions in productive TCRs among donors in an Asian-associated ancestry cluster than the roughly 700-donor mean. In an earlier analysis of 587 of the donors, most TCR beta V segments were observed in productive rearrangements about 90% or about 30% of the time, broadly matching IMGT annotations. According to a later analysis, most CMV-associated TCR beta chains appeared to be HLA-restricted, and the HLA associations seemed to be driven largely by CMV exposure. An association between a missense DCLRE1C variant and V-gene and J-gene trimming of TCR beta chains was found in a later genetic analysis and replicated in an independent cohort.

The library came from the immunoSEQ multiplex PCR assay. The multiplex PCR relied on a mix of 60 forward primers for TCR Vbeta segments and 13 reverse primers for TCR Jbeta segments. A multiplex PCR assay on genomic DNA amplified the CDR3 region of rearranged TCR beta genes. The Illumina HiSeq System was used to sequence the amplified TCR beta libraries as 87-base-pair reads. In the original analysis: Across the roughly 700 repertoires, a later analysis counted some 80 million unique TCR beta chains, roughly 11 million of which were shared by at least two donors. Raw reads were error-corrected and collapsed into unique sequences with a nearest-neighbor algorithm that merged closely related sequences to remove PCR and sequencing errors. To assign V, D and J gene segments, CDR3 sequences were aligned to IMGT reference sequences. For a sequence to be retained, at least a six-nucleotide match to both a V gene segment and a J gene segment was required. A rearrangement was called productive if the CDR3 had no stop codons and remained in frame with V and J, and every other rearrangement was called non-productive. Following IMGT convention, CDR3 was defined as the stretch from the second conserved V-encoded cysteine up to the conserved J-encoded phenylalanine. The earlier analysis of around 640 of the donors excluded sequences that lacked an unambiguous match to a single V gene segment. An earlier analysis of 500 to 700 of the donors classified V segments as functional when productive rearrangements were above 56.7% and as segregating when the standard deviation between donors was above 5%. A statistical classification framework was developed to diagnose cytomegalovirus status using the catalog of TCR beta chain sequences. In a later analysis, V and J genes were assigned by comparing TCR nucleotide sequences against IMGT/GENE-DB human TR gene sequences. The TCRdist pipeline was used in a later analysis to assign CDR3 sequences and most-parsimonious VDJ recombination scenarios. In a later analysis, every TCR beta chain was defined by the combination of its CDR3 amino acid sequence and its V-gene family, and reads without a unique V-gene family were dropped. A later analysis removed 592 highly shared, low-generation-probability nucleotide sequences to deal with suspected cross-contamination and a sequencing artifact. A later analysis calculated a clonal expansion index for each public chain from normalized within-repertoire ranks of inferred template counts. In a later analysis, generation probabilities were computed with a VDJ recombination model fitted to out-of-frame rearrangements, and the resulting probabilities were checked against IGoR. In a later analysis, TCR-TCR, TCR-HLA and TCR-CMV co-occurrence was scored with hypergeometric tests, and a repertoire-size bias correction was applied to TCR pairs. A later analysis estimated false discovery rates by permuting HLA or CMV assignments 20 times. In a later analysis, co-occurring TCRs were grouped with DBSCAN, and TCRdist sequence similarity was added when clustering was performed within HLA-allele-positive subsets. Repertoires with fewer than 30,000 or more than 120,000 public chains were left out of co-occurrence clustering, as were roughly five repertoires with anomalous nucleotide sharing. TCRdb obtained this table from immuneACCESS and retained in-frame rearrangements with V and J assigned. These tables miss some clones; where compared with another copy, unresolved V genes account for less than half of the shortfall, and the remainder is unexplained. V and J calls plus clone size are reproduced from that table; the DNA served to infer D and trimming. This sample lists 140,000 to 150,000 clones; around two thirds were detected once. Together, the top ten hold roughly 2% of the sample.

The cysteine opens and the phenylalanine closes a CDR3 of 16 amino acids. Only the CDR3 region is kept as DNA, spanning 48 bases read in frame from base 1. The germline V end is reduced by 1 base and the J end by 7 bases; junction bases left unmatched: 11. The germline V gene provides CDR1 MNHNS and CDR2 SASEGT. The TCR sequence derives from a woman aged 55-69 years in good health and CMV-seropositive. The rearrangement joined TRBV6-1 to TRBJ2-5, and 8 bases in between align with TRBD2. The material sequenced was PBMCs. At the DNA level, the sequence is TGTGCCAGCAGTGAAGGTCTAGTAGGGAGCGGGAGGACCCAGTACTTC. The encoded protein is CASSEGLVGSGRTQYF.